This is a list of T cell receptor beta chains from one sample in a study of CD8 T cells in ankylosing spondylitis. TCRdb re-called the 5' RACE reads with MiXCR, one entry per CDR3 protein. The sample includes approximately 150,000 distinct CDR3 sequences, roughly 34% seen only once; the top ten take 4.5% to 6%. The sequencing sample was made of synovial fluid, either unsorted or a sorted T cell fraction (not recorded which). The receptors derive from a male donor with ankylosing spondylitis. The CDR3 runs from the conserved cysteine through the conserved F or W. The D gene is left open where the match is weak. The size of a clone is reported for some rows only, either as once, few or many, or as a class for expanded clones.

TRBD1	TRBV20-1	TRBJ2-7	NA	CSARDQGQVNYEQYF	TGCAGTGCTAGAGATCAGGGACAGGTGAACTACGAGCAGTACTTC
NA	TRBV7-7	TRBJ2-3	few	CASSLERGDTQYF	TGTGCCAGCAGCTTAGAAAGGGGCGATACGCAGTATTTT
NA	TRBV11-3	TRBJ2-7	NA	CASSLSGSYEQYF	TGTGCCAGCAGCTTAAGTGGTTCCTACGAGCAGTACTTC
TRBD1	TRBV5-6	TRBJ1-5	many	CASSRDSQPQHF	TGTGCCAGCAGCCGGGACAGTCAGCCCCAGCATTTT
NA	TRBV5-4	TRBJ2-3	NA	CASSSGGAGGTDTQYF	TGTGCCAGCAGCTCTGGGGGCGCGGGGGGCACAGATACGCAGTATTTT
TRBD1	TRBV6-1	TRBJ1-5	few	CASSRRQGGNQPQHF	TGTGCCAGCAGCCGAAGGCAGGGGGGCAATCAGCCCCAGCATTTT
TRBD2	TRBV10-3	TRBJ2-1	NA	CAISGPTSGDYNEQFF	TGTGCCATCAGTGGGCCGACTAGCGGGGACTACAATGAGCAGTTCTTC
TRBD1	TRBV3-1	TRBJ1-2	NA	CASSRTGGGYTF	TGTGCCAGCAGCCGGACAGGGGGCGGCTACACCTTC
TRBD2	TRBV9	TRBJ2-1	NA	CASSETSGSYNEQFF	TGTGCCAGCAGTGAGACTAGCGGCTCCTACAATGAGCAGTTCTTC
TRBD2	TRBV7-9	TRBJ2-5	many	CASSLGVGGGQETQYF	TGTGCCAGCAGCTTAGGTGTTGGGGGGGGGCAAGAGACCCAGTACTTC
TRBD2	TRBV7-8	TRBJ2-7	NA	CASSPLGLAGSYEQYF	TGTGCCAGCAGCCCCCTTGGGCTAGCGGGCTCCTACGAGCAGTACTTC
NA	TRBV29-1	TRBJ1-1	few	CSVDRFQATEAFF	TGCAGCGTTGATCGGTTCCAGGCCACTGAAGCTTTCTTT
TRBD2	TRBV5-1	TRBJ2-1	few	CASSLEAGGYNEQFF	TGCGCCAGCAGCTTGGAAGCGGGAGGATACAATGAGCAGTTCTTC
NA	TRBV9	TRBJ2-3	few	CASSVGFGSTDTQYF	TGTGCCAGCAGCGTCGGTTTCGGGTCCACAGATACGCAGTATTTT
NA	TRBV6-1	TRBJ2-7	NA	CASSLGGGNYEQYF	TGTGCCAGCAGCCTCGGAGGGGGAAACTACGAGCAGTACTTC
NA	TRBV3-1	TRBJ2-1	few	CASSQDGAYEQFF	TGTGCCAGCAGCCAAGATGGGGCCTATGAGCAGTTCTTC
NA	TRBV20-1	TRBJ1-2	few	CSARDPGRHNYGYTF	TGCAGTGCTAGAGATCCAGGGAGGCATAACTATGGCTACACCTTC
NA	TRBV7-3	TRBJ2-2	NA	CASSPARGAGTGELFF	TGTGCCAGCAGCCCAGCCCGGGGGGCGGGCACCGGGGAGCTGTTTTTT
TRBD1	TRBV28	TRBJ2-4	many	CASTRQGPSKNIQYF	TGTGCCAGCACTCGACAGGGGCCGTCCAAAAACATTCAGTACTTC
TRBD1	TRBV6-1	TRBJ2-7	once	CASSRIGTGGSRGYEQYF	TGTGCCAGCAGTCGAATAGGTACAGGGGGCAGTAGGGGTTACGAGCAGTACTTC
NA	TRBV27	TRBJ1-4	NA	CASSGRPTANEKLFF	TGTGCCAGCAGTGGTAGGCCTACCGCTAATGAAAAACTGTTTTTT
NA	TRBV20-1	TRBJ2-3	medium-sized	CSARVGVTDTQYF	TGCAGTGCTAGAGTCGGGGTCACAGATACGCAGTATTTT
NA	TRBV15	TRBJ2-7	NA	CATSREGKSYEQYF	TGTGCCACCAGCAGAGAGGGGAAGTCCTACGAGCAGTACTTC
NA	TRBV29-1	TRBJ1-3	many	CSVESGNTIYF	TGCAGCGTTGAGTCTGGAAACACCATATATTTT
NA	TRBV28	TRBJ1-1	NA	CASIGGITEAFF	TGTGCCAGCATAGGAGGGATCACTGAAGCTTTCTTT
NA	TRBV13	TRBJ1-1	NA	CASSTSGTPRIGAFF	TGTGCCAGCAGCACATCCGGGACTCCCAGAATTGGAGCTTTCTTT
NA	TRBV20-1	TRBJ2-7	many	CSARAPPRGGLYEQYF	TGCAGTGCTAGAGCCCCCCCTAGGGGTGGCCTCTACGAGCAGTACTTC
TRBD1	TRBV5-1	TRBJ2-5	many	CASSSGTGRETQYF	TGCGCCAGCAGCTCGGGGACAGGGCGGGAGACCCAGTACTTC
TRBD1	TRBV7-9	TRBJ2-7	NA	CASSSGQPGSHEQYF	TGTGCCAGCAGCTCGGGACAGCCTGGGTCCCACGAGCAGTACTTC
NA	TRBV11-2	TRBJ1-6	many	CASSSGGKGGYNSPLHF	TGTGCCAGCAGCAGTGGGGGGAAGGGGGGATATAATTCACCCCTCCACTTT
NA	TRBV6-2/TRBV6-3	TRBJ2-1	NA	CASSRSLVSYNEQFF	TGTGCCAGCAGCCGCTCACTAGTGTCCTACAATGAGCAGTTCTTC